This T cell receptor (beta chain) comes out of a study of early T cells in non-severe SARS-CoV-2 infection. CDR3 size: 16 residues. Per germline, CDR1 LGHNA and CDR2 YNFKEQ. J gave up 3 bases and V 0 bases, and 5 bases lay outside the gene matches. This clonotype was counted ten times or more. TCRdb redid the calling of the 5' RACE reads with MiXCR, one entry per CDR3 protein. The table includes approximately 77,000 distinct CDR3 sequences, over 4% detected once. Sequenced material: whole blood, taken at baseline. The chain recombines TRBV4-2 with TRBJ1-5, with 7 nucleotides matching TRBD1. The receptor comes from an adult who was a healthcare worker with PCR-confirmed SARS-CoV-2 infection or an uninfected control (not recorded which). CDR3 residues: CASSQDRGQLNQPQHF. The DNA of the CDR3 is TGTGCCAGCAGCCAAGATAGGGGACAGCTCAATCAGCCCCAGCATTTT.